This T cell receptor beta chain originates from a study of T cells after yellow fever vaccination. Whole-study findings and limits: High-abundance clonotypes from the bulk population could contaminate FACS-sorted repertoires. Post-booster repertoires again held most primary-vaccination clones (roughly 96% CD4, just under 90% CD8). Weaker in magnitude, the secondary response showed a faster peak on day 5 versus 15.

Germline CDR1 is MNHEY and CDR2 is SVGAGI. The germline V and J ends were trimmed by 5 bases and 7 bases, with 12 bases remaining between them. The CDR3 is 13 residues long. This clonotype was found a few times. No antigen is known for it. The study made its TCR cDNA through 5'RACE template switching. That step introduced a universal primer site along with UMIs. Each CDR3 protein gets one entry after TCRdb re-called the 5' RACE reads with MiXCR. Here the sample spans hundreds of thousands of distinct CDR3 sequences, roughly a fifth being singletons. The clonotype originates from a young man who received the YFV17D yellow fever vaccine. The gene calls are TRBV6-5 and TRBJ2-1; no clear D gene. The sequenced sample was PBMCs, obtained approximately 20 days after the first yellow fever vaccination. This CDR3 reads CASSNRVENEQFF. CDR3 nucleotides: TGTGCCAGCAGTAACCGGGTTGAGAATGAGCAGTTCTTC.